These 21 T cell receptor beta chains came from one sample sequenced in a study of shared clonotypes between healthy human individuals. The data were produced by immunoSEQ multiplex PCR, yet TCRdb's version contains in-frame clones alone and is incomplete. The sample lists 2 million to 2.5 million clones, 93% seen once, with 0.35% to 0.45% in the top ten. Sequencing was carried out using naive CD4+ T cells from PBMCs. Subset defined: CD45RA+ positively selected. The source is a man between 18 and 35 years old in good health. Some clones in this sample may be carry-over from other donors' samples.

This chain uses TRBV6-1 with TRBJ2-7; a possible D gene is TRBD1 (6 bases). The CDR3 covers 14 residues. V was shortened by 0 bases and J by 2 bases, with 8 bases between the two germline ends. Germline V CDR1 and CDR2: MNHNS, SASEGT. The CDR3 region has the DNA TGTGCCAGCAGTGAAGCGGGGGCAGCCTACGAGCAGTACTTC. The encoded protein is CASSEAGAAYEQYF.

This chain joins TRBV27 and TRBJ2-7; 7 nucleotides agree with TRBD2. Germline-derived CDR1 and CDR2 are MNHEY and SMNVEV (reference sequence). With 6 bases clipped from V and 4 bases from J, the junction kept 12 bases outside the gene matches. This CDR3 spans 15 amino acids. The CDR3 loop reads CASRLPGGGRYEQYF. The DNA for the CDR3 is TGTGCCAGCAGGCTCCCAGGCGGCGGGAGATACGAGCAGTACTTC.

The chain is built from TRBV7-2 and TRBJ2-7, with D possibly TRBD2 on 6 matching bases. Trimming shortened V by 3 bases and J by 1 base, and 13 bases separated the two germline ends. The CDR3 has 15 residues. Germline CDR1 reads SGHTA; CDR2 reads FQGNSA. The CDR3 DNA is TGTGCCAGCAGCTTCCCGGGACTGAAATCCTACGAGCAGTACTTC. Its protein product is CASSFPGLKSYEQYF.

The V gene is TRBV14, the J gene TRBJ2-7; D might be TRBD1 or TRBD2, each matching 5 bases. The V end was cut by 6 bases, the J end by 4 bases, with 10 bases between. The CDR3 runs to 12 residues. Germline V gene lookup returns CDR1 SGHDN and CDR2 FVKESK. This chain's CDR3 is CASSGWGYEQYF. The DNA for the CDR3 is TGTGCCAGCAGTGGATGGGGGTACGAGCAGTACTTC.

V is TRBV5-4 and J is TRBJ2-7; 13 positions agree with TRBD2. The CDR3 is made up of 14 amino acids. CDR1 is SGHNT, CDR2 YYREEE, per germline (reference sequence). V shed 4 bases, J shed 8 bases, and the junction held 6 bases outside the gene matches. CDR3 nucleotide sequence: TGTGCCAGCAGCCCCACTAGCGGGAGGGTTCAGCAGTACTTC. Translating gives CASSPTSGRVQQYF.

On this clone itself: Other DNA sequences within the sample encode an identical CDR3. V usage is TRBV11-3 and J usage is TRBJ2-6; 7 bases map to TRBD1. This CDR3 has 16 amino acids. The V gene end was trimmed by 1 base and the J gene end by 1 base; junction bases not matched to a gene: 1. Germline lookup yields CDR1 SGHNT and CDR2 YENEEA. CDR3 in DNA: TGTGCCAGCAGCTTAGGACAGGGATCTGGGGCCAACGTCCTGACTTTC. This gives the protein CASSLGQGSGANVLTF.

This sequence joins TRBV11-2 and TRBJ2-5; no clear D. The germline gives CDR1 SGHAT, CDR2 FQNNGV. The CDR3 runs 14 residues. The V and J ends lost 6 bases and 2 bases respectively, with 13 bases between them. CDR3 region: CASSQGWVQETQYF. CDR3 DNA: TGTGCCAGCAGTCAAGGCTGGGTACAAGAGACCCAGTACTTC.

The chain is built from TRBV7-7 and TRBJ1-1; a weak D match, TRBD1 (6 bases). The length of the CDR3 is 14 residues. The V gene lost 2 bases and the J gene lost 1 base, with 8 bases spanning the gap. The V gene's germline CDR1 is SSHAT and CDR2 FNYEAQ (reference sequence). CDR3 sequence reads: CASSLIQGNTEAFF. CDR3 coding DNA: TGTGCCAGCAGCTTAATACAGGGGAACACTGAAGCTTTCTTT.

This clone was observed a few times. The chain combines TRBV6-5 with TRBJ1-2; the match to TRBD1 covers 7 bases. CDR1 and CDR2 (germline): MNHEY, SVGAGI. The ends lost 6 bases at V and 8 bases at J; junction bases unmatched: 15. CDR3 size: 15 residues. Here the CDR3 reads CASSTLTGRRSGYTF. The CDR3 coding sequence is TGTGCCAGCAGCACCTTGACAGGGAGGAGGAGCGGCTACACCTTC.

The chain couples TRBV6-5 to TRBJ1-2; TRBD1 might be the D (5 bases). The CDR3 sequence is 16 residues long. Germline V gene lookup returns CDR1 MNHEY and CDR2 SVGAGI. Between the trimmed V and J ends, which lost 0 bases and 8 bases, there was a span of 19 bases. CDR3 in amino acids: CASSYSPGGIQDGYTF. The CDR3 DNA follows: TGTGCCAGCAGTTACTCTCCTGGGGGGATTCAGGACGGCTACACCTTC.

This clone occurred once. The chain is built from TRBV4-3 and TRBJ2-2, with 8 nucleotides matching TRBD2. The trim removed 3 bases at V and 5 bases at J, leaving 8 bases unmatched. The CDR3 is made up of 16 amino acids. Germline V gene data show CDR1 as LGHNA and CDR2 as YSLEER. Here the CDR3 reads CASSHRPERETGELFF. The DNA for the CDR3 is TGCGCCAGCAGCCATAGACCGGAGCGGGAGACCGGGGAGCTGTTTTTT.

The chain uses TRBV6-5 and TRBJ2-7; possibly TRBD2 for D (5 bases). Germline lookup yields CDR1 MNHEY and CDR2 SVGAGI. CDR3 length equals 13 residues. The V gene lost 6 bases and the J gene lost 6 bases, with 15 bases spanning the gap. DNA of the CDR3: TGTGCCAGCAGGCCTCCGGGGAGAGGCGAGCAGTACTTC. This codes for CASRPPGRGEQYF.

The rearrangement links TRBV7-9 to TRBJ1-2, with a possible D match to TRBD1 (5 bases). Trimming left V 1 base short and J 13 bases short, with 25 bases between. Germline CDR1 is SEHNR and CDR2 is FQNEAQ (reference sequence). CDR3 length equals 16 residues. The CDR3 bases are TGTGCCAGCAGCTTAGTGGGGGAAGGGAGGGGCGGACTCGGCACCTTC. It is translated as CASSLVGEGRGGLGTF.

J is TRBJ1-3 and V is TRBV12-5; D is uncertain. In germline, CDR1 is LGHNT, CDR2 FRNRAP. The CDR3 is 13 amino acids. Trimming cost V 9 bases and J 8 bases, with 17 bases left between them. CDR3 DNA: TGTGCTAGGGAACAAAAAGACCTCTACACCATATATTTT. Protein sequence: CAREQKDLYTIYF.

This clone was observed a few times. The CDR3, as DNA: TGTGCCAGCAGTCCCGCCGGGTGGCAGGGCAATCAGCCCCAGCATTTT. Translating it yields CASSPAGWQGNQPQHF. This chain connects TRBV28 to TRBJ1-5; no clear D. Trimming cost V 5 bases and J 2 bases, with 16 bases left between them. This CDR3 region has 16 residues. Per the germline V gene, CDR1 is MDHEN and CDR2 is SYDVKM.

The chain uses TRBV6-1 and TRBJ2-1, with 9 bases lining up with TRBD2. Trimming cost V 4 bases and J 6 bases; bases outside gene matches: 7. The V gene's germline CDR1 is MNHNS and CDR2 SASEGT. The CDR3 covers 15 residues. The CDR3 spells CASSGDSGRGNEQFF. In DNA, the CDR3 is TGTGCCAGCAGTGGCGATAGCGGGAGAGGCAATGAGCAGTTCTTC.

J is TRBJ1-5 and V is TRBV30, with TRBD1 matching 10 bases. The V gene's germline CDR1 is GTSNPN and CDR2 SVGIG (reference sequence). The CDR3 sequence is 15 residues long. V shed 0 bases, J shed 7 bases, and the junction held 6 bases outside the gene matches. Written as DNA, the CDR3 is TGTGCCTGGAGTGTAGGGACAGGGGTCTTCCAGCCCCAGCATTTT. Its protein product is CAWSVGTGVFQPQHF.

This chain uses TRBV9 with TRBJ1-5; D possibly corresponds to TRBD1 (5 bases). In germline, CDR1 is SGDLS, CDR2 YYNGEE. The CDR3 runs to 14 residues. Between the trimmed V and J ends, which lost 0 bases and 6 bases, there was a span of 10 bases. This chain's CDR3 is CASSVGTYGQPQHF. The CDR3, as DNA: TGTGCCAGCAGCGTAGGGACATATGGTCAGCCCCAGCATTTT.

The chain's CDR3 is CASSKAAETQYF. The CDR3 coding sequence is TGTGCCAGCAGTAAGGCGGCGGAGACCCAGTACTTC. The rearrangement links TRBV2 to TRBJ2-5, with D unresolved. The CDR3 contains 12 residues. Germline CDR1 and CDR2: SNHLY and FYNNEI. Between the trimmed V and J ends, which lost 5 bases and 5 bases, there was a span of 9 bases.

This chain joins TRBV30 and TRBJ2-7; D gene ambiguous. Trimming removed 5 bases from V and 2 bases from J, with 16 bases in between. Germline V gives CDR1 GTSNPN, CDR2 SVGIG (reference sequence). The CDR3 is made up of 14 amino acids. CDR3 in DNA: TGTGCCTGGCGAACCCGGTCAGAGACCTACGAGCAGTACTTC. This gives the protein CAWRTRSETYEQYF.

V gene TRBV4-2 combines with J gene TRBJ1-4; maybe TRBD1 (6 bases). Per germline, CDR1 LGHNA and CDR2 YNFKEQ. V gave up 4 bases and J gave up 8 bases, with 17 bases separating them. This CDR3 has 15 residues. This chain's CDR3 is CASSRLGGAGEKLFF. CDR3 DNA: TGTGCCAGCAGCCGTCTCGGGGGCGCGGGGGAAAAACTGTTTTTT.